Following are 5 T cell receptor beta chains from one sample sequenced in a study of cytomegalovirus exposure and HLA in healthy donors. Amplification used 60 Vbeta primers and 13 Jbeta primers. Data came from immunoSEQ multiplex PCR; TCRdb stores just in-frame clones and leaves some out. Here the sample spans about 83,000 clones, 60% to 85% being singletons. Material: PBMCs. Receptor source: a man younger than 35 in good health and CMV-seropositive.

The chain combines TRBV5-1 with TRBJ2-7; 14 positions match TRBD2. CDR3 length equals 13 residues. J gave up 5 bases and V 7 bases, and 2 bases lay outside the gene matches. The germline CDR1 and CDR2 sequences are SGHRS and YFSETQ. Here the CDR3 DNA reads TGCGCCAGCTCGGGACTAGCGGGAGACGAGCAGTACTTC. This sequence encodes CASSGLAGDEQYF.

The V gene is TRBV11-3, the J gene TRBJ1-5, with a weak D call TRBD1 (6 bases). V lost 5 bases, J lost 0 bases, and 11 bases lay in between. The CDR3 is made up of 15 amino acids. Germline lookup yields CDR1 SGHNT and CDR2 YENEEA. CDR3: CASSELGGSNQPQHF. In nucleotides, the CDR3 is TGTGCCAGCAGCGAGTTAGGGGGTAGCAATCAGCCCCAGCATTTT.

The chain employs TRBV29-1 and TRBJ2-3; maybe TRBD2 (5 bases). V lost 5 bases and J 1 base, leaving 7 bases between the germline ends. CDR3 length: 12 residues. Germline loops: CDR1 SQVTM, CDR2 ANQGSEA. CDR3 protein: CSVSGGTDTQYF. DNA of the CDR3: TGCAGCGTTTCCGGGGGCACAGATACGCAGTATTTT.

This chain joins TRBV11-2 and TRBJ2-1; 9 nucleotides agree with TRBD2. This CDR3 has 13 amino acids. With 6 bases clipped from V and 6 bases from J, the junction kept 3 bases outside the gene matches. The germline V gene encodes CDR1 SGHAT and CDR2 FQNNGV. The CDR3 region is CASSSGSRNEQFF. CDR3 nucleotides: TGTGCCAGCAGTAGCGGGAGCCGCAATGAGCAGTTCTTC.

The rearrangement links TRBV29-1 to TRBJ2-1; TRBD2 matches at 7 bases. The CDR3 loop spans 13 amino acids. CDR1 and CDR2 (germline): SQVTM, ANQGSEA. V was clipped by 3 bases and J by 1 base; unmatched bases: 0. In nucleotides, the CDR3 is TGCAGCGTTGAGGGGGGGTCCTACAATGAGCAGTTCTTC. It translates to CSVEGGSYNEQFF.